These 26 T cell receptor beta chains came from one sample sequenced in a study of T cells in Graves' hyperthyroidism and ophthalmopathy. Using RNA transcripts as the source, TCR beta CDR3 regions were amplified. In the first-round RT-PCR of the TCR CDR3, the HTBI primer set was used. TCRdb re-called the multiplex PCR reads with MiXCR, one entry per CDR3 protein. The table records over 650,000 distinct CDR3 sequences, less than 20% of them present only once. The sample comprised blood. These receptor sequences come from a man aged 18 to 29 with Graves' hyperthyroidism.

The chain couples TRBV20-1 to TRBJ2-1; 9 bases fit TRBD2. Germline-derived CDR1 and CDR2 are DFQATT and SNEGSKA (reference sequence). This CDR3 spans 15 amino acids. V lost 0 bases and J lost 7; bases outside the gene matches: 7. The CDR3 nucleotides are TGCAGTGCTAGAGATCGGGCGGGAGGGCCGAATGAGCAGTTCTTC. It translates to CSARDRAGGPNEQFF.

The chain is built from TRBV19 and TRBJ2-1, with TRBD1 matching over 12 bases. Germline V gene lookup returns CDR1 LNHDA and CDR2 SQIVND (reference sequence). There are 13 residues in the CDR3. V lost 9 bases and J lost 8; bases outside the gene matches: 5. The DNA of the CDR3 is TGTGCCAGCCGGGACAGGGGGCTGGATGAGCAGTTCTTC. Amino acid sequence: CASRDRGLDEQFF.

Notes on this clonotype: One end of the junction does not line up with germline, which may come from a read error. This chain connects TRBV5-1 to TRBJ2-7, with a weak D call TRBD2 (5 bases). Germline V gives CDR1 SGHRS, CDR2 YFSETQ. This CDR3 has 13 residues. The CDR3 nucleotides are TGCGTCAGCAGCCCTTCCGGGACCTACGAGCAGTACTTC. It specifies CVSSPSGTYEQYF.

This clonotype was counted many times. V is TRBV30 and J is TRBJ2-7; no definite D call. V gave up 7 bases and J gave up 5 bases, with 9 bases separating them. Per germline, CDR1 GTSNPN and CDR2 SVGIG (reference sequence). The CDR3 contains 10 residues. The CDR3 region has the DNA TGTGCCTTGACAACGAACGAGCAGTACTTC. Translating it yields CALTTNEQYF. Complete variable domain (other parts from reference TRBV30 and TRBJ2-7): SQTIHQWPATLVQPVGSPLSLECTVEGTSNPNLYWYRQAAGRGLQLLFYSVGIGQISSEVPQNLSASRPQDRQFILSSKKLLLSDSGFYLCALTTNEQYFGPGTRLTVT.

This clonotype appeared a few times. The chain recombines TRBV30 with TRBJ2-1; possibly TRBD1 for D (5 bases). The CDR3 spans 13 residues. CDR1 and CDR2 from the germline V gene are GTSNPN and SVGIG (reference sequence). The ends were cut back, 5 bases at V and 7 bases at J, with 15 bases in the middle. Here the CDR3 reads CAWGGASGNEQFF. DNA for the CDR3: TGTGCCTGGGGTGGGGCCTCAGGGAATGAGCAGTTCTTC.

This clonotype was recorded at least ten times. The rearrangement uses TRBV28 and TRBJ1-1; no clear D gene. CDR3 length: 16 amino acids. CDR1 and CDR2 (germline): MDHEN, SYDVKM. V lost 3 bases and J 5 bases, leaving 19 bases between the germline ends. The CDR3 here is CASSFPATPARTEAFF. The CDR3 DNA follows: TGTGCCAGCAGTTTTCCCGCCACCCCAGCACGGACTGAAGCTTTCTTT.

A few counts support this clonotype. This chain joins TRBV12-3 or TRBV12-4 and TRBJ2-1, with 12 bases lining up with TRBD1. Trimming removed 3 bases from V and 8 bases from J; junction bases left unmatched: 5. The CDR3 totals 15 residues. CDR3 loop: CASSFAGQGADEQFF. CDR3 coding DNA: TGTGCCAGCAGTTTTGCGGGACAGGGGGCTGATGAGCAGTTCTTC.

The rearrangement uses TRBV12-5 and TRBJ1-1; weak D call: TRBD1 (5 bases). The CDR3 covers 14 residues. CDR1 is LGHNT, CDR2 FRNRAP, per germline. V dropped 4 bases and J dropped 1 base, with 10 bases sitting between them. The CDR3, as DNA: TGTGCTAGTGGTTCCGGACAAGCGAACACTGAAGCTTTCTTT. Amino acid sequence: CASGSGQANTEAFF.

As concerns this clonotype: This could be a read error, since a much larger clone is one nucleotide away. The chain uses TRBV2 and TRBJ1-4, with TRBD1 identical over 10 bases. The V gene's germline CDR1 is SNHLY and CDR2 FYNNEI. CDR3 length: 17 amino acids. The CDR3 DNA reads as TGTGCCAGCAGTAATCCGGGACAGGGGACAACTAATGAAAAACTGCTTTTT. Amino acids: CASSNPGQGTTNEKLLF.

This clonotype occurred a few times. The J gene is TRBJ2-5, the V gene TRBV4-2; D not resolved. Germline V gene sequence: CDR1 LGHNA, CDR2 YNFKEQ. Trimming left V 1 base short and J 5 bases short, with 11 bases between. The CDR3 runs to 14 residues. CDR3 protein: CASSQGSLGETQYF. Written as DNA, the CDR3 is TGTGCCAGCAGCCAAGGCAGCTTGGGGGAGACCCAGTACTTC.

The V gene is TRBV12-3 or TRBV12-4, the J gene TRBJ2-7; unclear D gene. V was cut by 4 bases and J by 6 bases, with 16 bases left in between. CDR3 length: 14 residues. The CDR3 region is CASSYQGSTREQYF. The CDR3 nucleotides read TGTGCCAGCAGTTACCAAGGGTCCACTCGCGAGCAGTACTTC.

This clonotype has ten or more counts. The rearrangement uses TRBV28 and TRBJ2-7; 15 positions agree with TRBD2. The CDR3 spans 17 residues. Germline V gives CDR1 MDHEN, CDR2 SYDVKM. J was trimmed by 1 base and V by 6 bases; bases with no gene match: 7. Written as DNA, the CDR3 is TGTGCCAGCAGCCTTACGGGACTAGCGGGAGGATCCTACGAGCAGTACTTC. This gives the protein CASSLTGLAGGSYEQYF.

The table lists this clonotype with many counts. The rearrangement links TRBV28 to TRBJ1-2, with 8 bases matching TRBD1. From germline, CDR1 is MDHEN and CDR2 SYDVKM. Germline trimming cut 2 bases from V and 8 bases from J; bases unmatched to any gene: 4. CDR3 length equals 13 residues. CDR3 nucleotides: TGTGCCAGCAGTTTACAGGGGGCGCGGGGCTACACCTTC. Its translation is CASSLQGARGYTF.

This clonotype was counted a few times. CDR3 protein: CASGGGAPNEQFF. CDR3 sequence (DNA): TGTGCCAGCGGGGGAGGTGCGCCGAATGAGCAGTTCTTC. The V gene is TRBV6-1, the J gene TRBJ2-1, with D possibly being TRBD2 (6 bases). Trimming removed 8 bases from V and 7 bases from J, with 15 bases in between. Germline CDR1 and CDR2: MNHNS and SASEGT. The CDR3 loop spans 13 amino acids.

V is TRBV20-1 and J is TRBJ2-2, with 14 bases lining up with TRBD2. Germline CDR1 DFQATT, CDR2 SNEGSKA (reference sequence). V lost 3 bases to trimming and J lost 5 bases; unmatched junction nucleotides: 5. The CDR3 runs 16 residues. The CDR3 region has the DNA TGCAGTGCTAGGGATGGACTAGCGGGAGGAACCGGGGAGCTGTTTTTT. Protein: CSARDGLAGGTGELFF.

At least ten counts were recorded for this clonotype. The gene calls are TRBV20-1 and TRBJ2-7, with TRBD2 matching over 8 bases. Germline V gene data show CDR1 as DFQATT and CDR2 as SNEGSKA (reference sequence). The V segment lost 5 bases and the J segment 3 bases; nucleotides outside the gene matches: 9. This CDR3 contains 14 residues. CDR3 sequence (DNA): TGCAGTGCTCCCACAAGCGGGGGAGACTACGAGCAGTACTTC. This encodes CSAPTSGGDYEQYF.

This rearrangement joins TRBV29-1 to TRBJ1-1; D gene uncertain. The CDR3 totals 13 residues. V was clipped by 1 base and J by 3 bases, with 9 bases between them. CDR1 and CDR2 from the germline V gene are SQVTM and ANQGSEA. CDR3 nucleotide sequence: TGCAGCGTTGAAGGCTTGGGGTACACTGAAGCTTTCTTT. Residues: CSVEGLGYTEAFF.

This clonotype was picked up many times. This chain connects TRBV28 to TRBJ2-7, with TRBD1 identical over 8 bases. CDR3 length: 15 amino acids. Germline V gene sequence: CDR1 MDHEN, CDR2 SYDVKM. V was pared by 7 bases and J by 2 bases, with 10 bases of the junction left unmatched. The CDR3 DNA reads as TGTGCCAGCATCCCTGGACAGGGCTTCACCTACGAGCAGTACTTC. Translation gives CASIPGQGFTYEQYF.

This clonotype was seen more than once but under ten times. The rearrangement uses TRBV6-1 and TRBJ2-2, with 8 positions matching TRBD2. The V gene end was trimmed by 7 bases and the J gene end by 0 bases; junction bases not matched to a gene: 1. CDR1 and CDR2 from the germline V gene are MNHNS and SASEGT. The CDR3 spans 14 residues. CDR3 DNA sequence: TGTGCCAGCAAACTAGCGGCGAACACCGGGGAGCTGTTTTTT. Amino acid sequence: CASKLAANTGELFF.

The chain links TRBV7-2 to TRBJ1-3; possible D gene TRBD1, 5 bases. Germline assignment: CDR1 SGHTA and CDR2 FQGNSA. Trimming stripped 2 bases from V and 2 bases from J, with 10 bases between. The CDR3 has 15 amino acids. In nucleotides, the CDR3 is TGTGCCAGCAGCTTAATGCAGGGCGCTGGAAACACCATATATTTT. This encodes CASSLMQGAGNTIYF.

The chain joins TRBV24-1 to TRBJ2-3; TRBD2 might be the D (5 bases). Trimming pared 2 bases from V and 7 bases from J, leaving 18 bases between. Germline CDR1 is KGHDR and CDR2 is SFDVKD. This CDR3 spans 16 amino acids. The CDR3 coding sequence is TGTGCCACCAGTGATTCCGCCCCCCCGGGGAAGTATACGCAGTATTTT. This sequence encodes CATSDSAPPGKYTQYF.

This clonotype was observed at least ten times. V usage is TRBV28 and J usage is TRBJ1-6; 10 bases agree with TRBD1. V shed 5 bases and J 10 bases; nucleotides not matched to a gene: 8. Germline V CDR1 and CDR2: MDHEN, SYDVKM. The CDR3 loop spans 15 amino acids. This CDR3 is CASSRPGQGRSPLHF. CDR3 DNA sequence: TGTGCCAGCAGTCGTCCGGGACAGGGGAGGTCACCCCTCCACTTT. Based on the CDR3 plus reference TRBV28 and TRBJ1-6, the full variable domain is DVKVTQSSRYLVKRTGEKVFLECVQDMDHENMFWYRQDPGLGLRLIYFSYDVKMKEKGDIPEGYSVSREKKERFSLILESASTNQTSMYLCASSRPGQGRSPLHFGNGTRLTVT.

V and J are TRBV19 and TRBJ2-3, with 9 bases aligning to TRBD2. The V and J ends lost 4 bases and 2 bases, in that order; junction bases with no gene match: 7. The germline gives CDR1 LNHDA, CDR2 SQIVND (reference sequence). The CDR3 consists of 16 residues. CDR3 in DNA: TGTGCCAGTAGTAATCAGCGGGAGGATGCCACAGATACGCAGTATTTT. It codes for CASSNQREDATDTQYF.

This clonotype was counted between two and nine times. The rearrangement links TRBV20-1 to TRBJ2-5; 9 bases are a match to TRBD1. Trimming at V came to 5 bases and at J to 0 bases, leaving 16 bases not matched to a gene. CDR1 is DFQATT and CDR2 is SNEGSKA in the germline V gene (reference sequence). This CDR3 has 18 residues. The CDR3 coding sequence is TGCAGTGCTCCACAGGGGGCCAGGGCGGGATGGTACCAAGAGACCCAGTACTTC. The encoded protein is CSAPQGARAGWYQETQYF.

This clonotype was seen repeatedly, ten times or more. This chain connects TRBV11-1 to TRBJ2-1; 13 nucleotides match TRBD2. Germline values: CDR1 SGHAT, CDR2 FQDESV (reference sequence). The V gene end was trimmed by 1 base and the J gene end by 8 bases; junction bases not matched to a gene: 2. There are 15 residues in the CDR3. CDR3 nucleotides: TGTGCCAGCAGCTTAGAGACTAGCGGGAGGTATGAGCAGTTCTTC. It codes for CASSLETSGRYEQFF.

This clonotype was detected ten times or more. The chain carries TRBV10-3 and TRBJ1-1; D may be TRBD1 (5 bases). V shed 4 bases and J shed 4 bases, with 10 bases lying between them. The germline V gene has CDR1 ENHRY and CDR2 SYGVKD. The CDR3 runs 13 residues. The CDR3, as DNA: TGTGCCATCAGTGCCACCGGGGGCACTGAAGCTTTCTTT. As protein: CAISATGGTEAFF.